This TCR beta chain was identified in a study of cytotoxic CD8 clonotypes in ibrutinib-treated CLL. Overall study context: The subjects consisted of about eleven relapsed/refractory and fewer than 16 treatment-naive individuals, with 17 to 18 IGHV unmutated.

Clones were read by immunoSEQ multiplex PCR, and TCRdb kept only the in-frame ones, dropping some. The table shows just over 200,000 clones, with around 70% occurring only once. The germline V gene has CDR1 SGHVS and CDR2 FNYEAQ. The germline V and J ends were trimmed by 5 bases and 4 bases, with 12 bases remaining between them. The CDR3 sequence is 13 residues long. The V and J genes are TRBV7-6 and TRBJ2-7; D is possibly TRBD1 (6 bases). The source material was PBMCs, sampled after 12 months of ibrutinib treatment. The source of this sequence is a human donor with chronic lymphocytic leukemia. The CDR3 DNA is TGTGCCAGCAGCCCCAAACAGGGTTACGAGCAGTACTTC. This encodes CASSPKQGYEQYF.